Listed below are T cell receptor beta chains from one sample, sequenced in a study of T cell responses to AZD1222 COVID-19 vaccine. Clones were read by immunoSEQ multiplex PCR, and TCRdb kept only the in-frame ones, dropping some. Seen here are about 130,000 clones, around 90% observed once, and the top ten hold under 9%. This specimen was peripheral blood, taken on day 0 of AZD1222 vaccination. These receptors all stem from an adult in good health. CDR3s leave out the opening cysteine and the closing phenylalanine or tryptophan.

ASGSRDRADTQY TRBJ2-3 12 TRBV12-5
ASSSGGGGTDTQY TRBJ2-3 13 TRBV5-1
ASSLGPSGSSYEQY TRBJ2-7 14 TRBV7-2
SARDEEAF TRBJ1-1 8 TRBV20-1
ASSFSGQGAYEQY TRBJ2-7 13 TRBV11-2
ASSTGDGENREYEQY TRBJ2-7 15 TRBV4-1
ATSRDNAGEQY TRBJ2-7 11 TRBV15
ASSLDHWAAQETQY TRBJ2-5 14 TRBV11-2
ASNPATGSADTQY TRBJ2-3 13 TRBV6-5
ASSSTPMRSYEQY TRBJ2-7 13 TRBV5-1
ATSDSPYEQY TRBJ2-7 10 TRBV24-1
ASSPYSGPYEQY TRBJ2-7 12 TRBV18
ASSSGRAYEQY TRBJ2-7 11 TRBV6-2/TRBV6-3
ASSTGQSYT TRBJ1-2 9 TRBV19
SARIGYGYT TRBJ1-2 9 TRBV20-1
ASSLDVGAGQPQH TRBJ1-5 13 TRBV5-1
ASSVTWALNYGYT TRBJ1-2 13 TRBV9
ARSQGREGPYNEQF TRBJ2-1 14 TRBV5-3
ASSEGQGAGGYT TRBJ1-2 12 TRBV9
ASSLARTNEKLF TRBJ1-4 12 TRBV7-2